This T cell receptor beta chain was retrieved from a study of shared clonotypes between healthy human individuals. Study details: Samples came from a couple of female and a few male donors aged 18 to 49. The study's findings and limits: Genetic and exposure-history diversity was limited by the small donor number.

Regarding this clone: As yet, its antigen is unknown. In the same sample, other DNA sequences code for this CDR3.

Between the trimmed V and J ends, which lost 3 bases and 0 bases, there was a span of 7 bases. This CDR3 spans 15 amino acids. Germline lookup yields CDR1 SGHRS and CDR2 YFSETQ. As originally analysed: Filtering differed for immunoSEQ, which gave only junction sequences without quality scores. Clones were read by immunoSEQ multiplex PCR, and TCRdb kept only the in-frame ones, dropping some. V and J calls plus clone size are reproduced from that table; the DNA served to infer D and trimming. The sample includes 500,000 to 650,000 clones, around 78% seen only once; the top ten take approximately 12%. The sample consisted of PBMCs. The receptor's source is a woman aged 40 to 50 in good health. Some clones in this sample may be carry-over from other donors' samples. The chain employs TRBV5-1 and TRBJ2-6, with D possibly matching TRBD1 (6 bases). CDR3 amino acids: CASSSDSSGANVLTF. CDR3 in DNA: TGCGCCAGCAGCTCGGACAGCTCTGGGGCCAACGTCCTGACTTTC. Full variable domain (missing parts from reference TRBV5-1 and TRBJ2-6): KAGVTQTPRYLIKTRGQQVTLSCSPISGHRSVSWYQQTPGQGLQFLFEYFSETQRNKGNFPGRFSGRQFSNSRSEMNVSTLELGDSALYLCASSSDSSGANVLTFGAGSRLTVL.